These 5 T cell receptor beta chains were sequenced from one sample in a study of cytomegalovirus exposure and HLA in healthy donors. PCR involved 60 Vbeta and 13 Jbeta primers. Clones were read by immunoSEQ multiplex PCR, and TCRdb kept only the in-frame ones, dropping some. In all, the sample yields some 130,000 clones. The sample taken for sequencing was PBMCs. The receptors derive from a man between 18 and 35 years old in good health and CMV-seronegative.

V gene TRBV5-1 combines with J gene TRBJ1-1; no clear D. The CDR3 extends over 15 amino acids. CDR1 and CDR2 (germline): SGHRS, YFSETQ. Trimming shortened V by 5 bases and J by 2 bases, and 16 bases separated the two germline ends. DNA of the CDR3: TGCGCCAGCAGTGGCCAAGATGGACTTAACACTGAAGCTTTCTTT. This codes for CASSGQDGLNTEAFF.

This chain joins TRBV19 and TRBJ2-5, with TRBD2 matching 12 bases. Germline V gene data show CDR1 as LNHDA and CDR2 as SQIVND (reference sequence). This CDR3 spans 16 amino acids. Losses at the gene ends were 5 bases for V and 6 bases for J; bases not matched to a gene: 10. This chain's CDR3 is CASSSRTGTSGQTQYF. The CDR3 nucleotides read TGTGCCAGTAGTTCGCGAACCGGGACTAGCGGGCAGACCCAGTACTTC.

The chain joins TRBV4-3 to TRBJ2-2; tentatively, D is TRBD2 (6 bases). CDR1 and CDR2 (germline): LGHNA, YSLEER. CDR3 length: 14 residues. V shed 4 bases and J shed 6 bases, with 12 bases lying between them. As DNA, the CDR3 is TGCGCCAGCAGCCTCCTGCGGGAATCCGGGGAGCTGTTTTTT. Protein product: CASSLLRESGELFF.

V and J are TRBV13 and TRBJ1-2, with 9 bases that match TRBD1. The CDR3 loop spans 17 amino acids. Germline-derived CDR1 and CDR2 are PRHDT and FYEKMQ (reference sequence). J was trimmed by 1 base and V by 5 bases; bases with no gene match: 11. CDR3: CASSPTLRDRDNYGYTF. CDR3 bases: TGTGCCAGCAGCCCTACCCTCCGGGACAGGGATAACTATGGCTACACCTTC.

V gene TRBV7-2 combines with J gene TRBJ2-3, with D possibly being TRBD2 (5 bases). The CDR3 contains 18 residues. Germline lookup yields CDR1 SGHTA and CDR2 FQGNSA. V was pared by 5 bases and J by 0 bases, with 21 bases between. As DNA, the CDR3 is TGTGCCAGCAGCGACCCCATCATCGGGCGGACTAGCACAGATACGCAGTATTTT. Protein product: CASSDPIIGRTSTDTQYF. The variable domain in full, with the rest retrieved from reference TRBV7-2 and TRBJ2-3, is GAGVSQSPSNKVTEKGKDVELRCDPISGHTALYWYRQSLGQGLEFLIYFQGNSAPDKSGLPSDRFSAERTGGSVSTLTIQRTQQEDSAVYLCASSDPIIGRTSTDTQYFGPGTRLTVL.